The 26 T cell receptor beta chains listed next were all sequenced from one sample in a study of blood T cell repertoires in COVID-19. Data came from immunoSEQ multiplex PCR; TCRdb stores just in-frame clones and leaves some out. The table has 270,000 or so clones, around 84% seen once; the top ten hold 6.6%. The sequenced material came from PBMCs or T cells enriched from blood (not recorded which). The receptors here all came from a woman between 45 and 60 years old who had been exposed to COVID-19.

This clone was recorded once. V usage is TRBV10-3 and J usage is TRBJ2-3; D is uncertain. Trimming shortened V by 4 bases and J by 3 bases, and 5 bases separated the two germline ends. The CDR3 sequence is 12 residues long. CDR1 and CDR2 (germline): ENHRY, SYGVKD. The CDR3: CAISGTTDTQYF. CDR3 bases: TGTGCCATCAGTGGAACAACAGATACGCAGTATTTT.

V gene TRBV19 combines with J gene TRBJ2-7, with TRBD2 matching 7 bases. The CDR3 runs to 15 residues. After removal of 1 base from V and 4 bases from J, the junction contained 7 bases not matched to a gene. The germline V gene has CDR1 LNHDA and CDR2 SQIVND (reference sequence). The CDR3 here is CASSIAGLAEYEQYF. The CDR3 DNA reads TGTGCCAGTAGTATAGCCGGGCTAGCGGAATACGAGCAGTACTTC.

The chain carries TRBV6-1 and TRBJ1-3; TRBD1 is a possible D gene (6 bases). The CDR3 has 16 residues. V lost 4 bases and J 2 bases, leaving 15 bases between the germline ends. Per germline, CDR1 MNHNS and CDR2 SASEGT. Written as DNA, the CDR3 is TGTGCCAGCAGTGTGACCAGGGGTTCGGCTGGAAACACCATATATTTT. Encoded protein: CASSVTRGSAGNTIYF.

The chain recombines TRBV19 with TRBJ1-5; possible D gene TRBD1, 5 bases. Germline CDR1 LNHDA, CDR2 SQIVND (reference sequence). This CDR3 is 15 amino acids long. Trimming removed 7 bases at V and 3 bases at J, with 16 bases between. The CDR3 DNA is TGTGCCAGTACCCCCGGCGGGGCCTTCAATCAGCCCCAGCATTTT. Its protein is CASTPGGAFNQPQHF.

This clone occurred once. The junction departs from germline at one end; a sequencing error may be responsible. The V and J genes are TRBV6-1 and TRBJ1-1; 7 positions match TRBD1. Germline-derived CDR1 and CDR2 are MNHNS and SASEGT. This CDR3 region has 14 residues. The CDR3 protein is CASSEQSDRLLSGF. Written as DNA, the CDR3 is TGTGCCAGCAGTGAACAGTCGGACAGGTTACTGTCGGGCTTT.

Only a few counts were recorded for this clone. This chain connects TRBV5-1 to TRBJ2-1, with 8 positions matching TRBD2. The CDR3 extends over 15 amino acids. Trimming cost V 4 bases and J 4 bases; bases outside gene matches: 7. CDR1 is SGHRS and CDR2 is YFSETQ in the germline V gene. CDR3 sequence reads: CASSPPGGVYNEQFF. CDR3 DNA sequence: TGCGCCAGCAGCCCTCCGGGGGGGGTATACAATGAGCAGTTCTTC.

Only one count was recorded for this clone. The gene calls are TRBV29-1 and TRBJ1-1; 12 bases map to TRBD1. The germline V gene has CDR1 SQVTM and CDR2 ANQGSEA. J lost 8 bases, V lost 5 bases, and 3 bases had no gene match. The CDR3 is 12 amino acids. In nucleotides, the CDR3 is TGCAGCGTTTCCGGGACAGGGGGCGAAGCTTTCTTT. This translates into CSVSGTGGEAFF.

This chain connects TRBV3-1 (or the pseudogene TRBV3-2) to TRBJ1-2; D is possibly TRBD1 (6 bases). V gave up 4 bases and J gave up 1 base, with 13 bases separating them. This CDR3 spans 15 amino acids. Germline CDR1 reads LGHDT; CDR2 reads YNNKEL (reference sequence). The CDR3 DNA reads as TGTGCCAGCAGCCCACAGGGACTATTTAACTATGGCTACACCTTC. Translating gives CASSPQGLFNYGYTF.

The J gene is TRBJ1-3, the V gene TRBV30, with D perhaps matching TRBD1 (5 bases). CDR3 length: 13 amino acids. V was shortened by 4 bases and J by 4 bases, with 11 bases between the two germline ends. Germline CDR1 GTSNPN, CDR2 SVGIG (reference sequence). As DNA, the CDR3 is TGTGCCTGGAACTCAGGGTACGGAAACACCATATATTTT. Its translation is CAWNSGYGNTIYF. Full variable domain (outside the CDR3, taken from reference TRBV30 and TRBJ1-3): SQTIHQWPATLVQPVGSPLSLECTVEGTSNPNLYWYRQAAGRGLQLLFYSVGIGQISSEVPQNLSASRPQDRQFILSSKKLLLSDSGFYLCAWNSGYGNTIYFGEGSWLTVV.

The gene calls are TRBV18 and TRBJ2-2; TRBD1 agrees at 8 bases. The CDR3 covers 15 residues. J gave up 1 base and V 6 bases, and 4 bases lay outside the gene matches. The germline V gene encodes CDR1 KGHSH and CDR2 LQKENI. The CDR3 bases are TGTGCCAGCTCCCCCGGGACAGGGAACACCGGGGAGCTGTTTTTT. Its protein product is CASSPGTGNTGELFF.

V and J are TRBV24-1 and TRBJ2-3; the D gene is possibly TRBD1 (7 bases). This CDR3 spans 17 amino acids. Between the trimmed V and J ends, which lost 3 bases and 3 bases, there was a span of 18 bases. From germline, CDR1 is KGHDR and CDR2 SFDVKD. The CDR3 is CATSDGLRDSETDTQYF. The CDR3, as DNA: TGTGCCACCAGTGATGGACTGCGGGACAGCGAAACAGATACGCAGTATTTT.

The chain couples TRBV18 to TRBJ2-1, with no clear D. Per the germline V gene, CDR1 is KGHSH and CDR2 is LQKENI. The CDR3 contains 13 residues. The V end was cut by 3 bases, the J end by 7 bases, with 10 bases between. DNA for the CDR3: TGTGCCAGCTCACCTAGGCTAGAGAATGAGCAGTTCTTC. As protein: CASSPRLENEQFF. Together with reference TRBV18 and TRBJ2-1, the CDR3 gives the full variable domain: NAGVMQNPRHLVRRRGQEARLRCSPMKGHSHVYWYRQLPEEGLKFMVYLQKENIIDESGMPKERFSAEFPKEGPSILRIQQVVRGDSAAYFCASSPRLENEQFFGPGTRLTVL.

V is TRBV7-9 and J is TRBJ1-3; unclear D gene. This CDR3 has 16 residues. The germline V and J ends were trimmed by 5 bases and 0 bases, with 14 bases remaining between them. Germline values: CDR1 SEHNR, CDR2 FQNEAQ (reference sequence). The CDR3, as DNA: TGTGCCAGCAGCCCGGGCGGGGTTTCCTCTGGAAACACCATATATTTT. Translated: CASSPGGVSSGNTIYF.

The genes are TRBV24-1 and TRBJ1-2, with 7 nucleotides matching TRBD1. V shed 4 bases and J 2 bases; nucleotides not matched to a gene: 3. The germline V gene encodes CDR1 KGHDR and CDR2 SFDVKD. The CDR3 totals 14 residues. The CDR3 is CATSDKTGNYGYTF. The CDR3 bases are TGTGCCACCAGTGACAAGACAGGGAACTATGGCTACACCTTC.

The gene calls are TRBV6-5 and TRBJ2-7; 8 bases are shared with TRBD1. The CDR3 totals 16 residues. V lost 4 bases to trimming and J lost 3 bases; unmatched junction nucleotides: 11. CDR1 and CDR2 from the germline V gene are MNHEY and SVGAGI. The CDR3 region is CASSSQDRAPFYEQYF. The CDR3 coding sequence is TGTGCCAGCAGTTCCCAGGACAGGGCTCCTTTCTACGAGCAGTACTTC.

DNA for the CDR3: TGTGCCAGCAGTTATTCAGGATTTGATCAGCCCCAGCATTTT. Protein sequence: CASSYSGFDQPQHF. The rearrangement joins TRBV27 to TRBJ1-5, with unresolved D. This CDR3 spans 14 amino acids. Germline V gene lookup returns CDR1 MNHEY and CDR2 SMNVEV (reference sequence). V was clipped by 4 bases and J by 5 bases, with 12 bases between them.

V gene TRBV5-6 combines with J gene TRBJ1-2; TRBD1 aligns across 7 bases. CDR1 and CDR2 from the germline V gene are SGHDT and YYEEEE. This CDR3 has 12 residues. Trimming removed 2 bases from V and 8 bases from J; junction bases left unmatched: 3. The CDR3 sequence is CASSLGTEGYTF. The CDR3 DNA reads as TGTGCCAGCAGCTTAGGGACAGAGGGCTACACCTTC.

This chain uses TRBV10-3 with TRBJ1-1; TRBD1 might be the D (5 bases). The V and J ends lost 11 bases and 8 bases respectively, with 15 bases between them. The CDR3 is 11 amino acids. Germline CDR1 reads ENHRY; CDR2 reads SYGVKD. This CDR3 reads CAVSRGEEAFF. As DNA, the CDR3 is TGTGCCGTCTCCCGGGGGGAGGAAGCTTTCTTT.

The CDR3 loop reads CASSLGGPSFEAFF. CDR3 sequence (DNA): TGTGCCAGCAGCTTAGGCGGGCCCTCTTTTGAAGCTTTCTTT. This sequence joins TRBV7-9 and TRBJ1-1; D unclear. This CDR3 has 14 residues. V was shortened by 1 base and J by 7 bases, with 13 bases between the two germline ends. Germline V gene lookup returns CDR1 SEHNR and CDR2 FQNEAQ (reference sequence).

V usage is TRBV27 and J usage is TRBJ2-7; 9 bases are a match to TRBD1. CDR3 length: 14 amino acids. Per germline, CDR1 MNHEY and CDR2 SMNVEV (reference sequence). After removal of 5 bases from V and 12 bases from J, the junction contained 14 bases not matched to a gene. The CDR3 loop reads CASSPTENRGRGYF. The CDR3, as DNA: TGTGCCAGCAGTCCGACCGAAAACAGGGGGCGGGGGTACTTC.

The rearrangement uses TRBV5-4 and TRBJ2-5, with 7 bases lining up with TRBD1. Germline V gene data show CDR1 as SGHNT and CDR2 as YYREEE (reference sequence). CDR3 length: 15 amino acids. The V gene end was trimmed by 0 bases and the J gene end by 4 bases; junction bases not matched to a gene: 6. The CDR3 loop reads CASSLGQGRGETQYF. The CDR3 region has the DNA TGTGCCAGCAGCTTGGGACAGGGTAGAGGAGAGACCCAGTACTTC.

This chain links TRBV27 with TRBJ2-7; no reliable D call. The CDR3 extends over 9 amino acids. V lost 9 bases, J lost 4 bases, and 4 bases lay in between. Germline CDR1 is MNHEY and CDR2 is SMNVEV (reference sequence). The CDR3 DNA follows: TGTGCCAGGACTTACGAGCAGTACTTC. This encodes CARTYEQYF.

The DNA of the CDR3 is TGTGCCAGCAGCAGGGGACTAGCCCCCGGGGAGCTGTTTTTT. It encodes CASSRGLAPGELFF. V and J are TRBV7-2 and TRBJ2-2; 9 bases map to TRBD2. Germline assignment: CDR1 SGHTA and CDR2 FQGNSA. Unmatched junction bases numbered 4, after V lost 5 bases and J lost 6 bases. This CDR3 region has 14 residues.

As DNA, the CDR3 is TGCGCCAGCAGCCTCGGACAGCGTATTTATGGCTACACCTTC. Its protein is CASSLGQRIYGYTF. V usage is TRBV5-1 and J usage is TRBJ1-2, with D tentatively TRBD1 (6 bases). The germline CDR1 and CDR2 sequences are SGHRS and YFSETQ. V dropped 4 bases and J dropped 5 bases, with 15 bases sitting between them. The CDR3 has 14 amino acids.

This rearrangement joins TRBV24-1 to TRBJ2-5; possibly TRBD2 for D (5 bases). Trimming cost V 4 bases and J 9 bases, with 17 bases left between them. The CDR3 is 14 amino acids. Germline V gene sequence: CDR1 KGHDR, CDR2 SFDVKD. CDR3 protein: CATSDVRRNVPQYF. DNA of the CDR3: TGTGCCACCAGTGACGTCCGGAGGAACGTGCCCCAGTACTTC.

The J gene is TRBJ1-2, the V gene TRBV5-6, with TRBD1 matching 7 bases. J gave up 4 bases and V 3 bases, and 3 bases lay outside the gene matches. This CDR3 has 13 amino acids. Per germline, CDR1 SGHDT and CDR2 YYEEEE. CDR3 in amino acids: CASSSTGVYGYTF. The CDR3 DNA is TGTGCCAGCAGCTCCACAGGGGTCTATGGCTACACCTTC.